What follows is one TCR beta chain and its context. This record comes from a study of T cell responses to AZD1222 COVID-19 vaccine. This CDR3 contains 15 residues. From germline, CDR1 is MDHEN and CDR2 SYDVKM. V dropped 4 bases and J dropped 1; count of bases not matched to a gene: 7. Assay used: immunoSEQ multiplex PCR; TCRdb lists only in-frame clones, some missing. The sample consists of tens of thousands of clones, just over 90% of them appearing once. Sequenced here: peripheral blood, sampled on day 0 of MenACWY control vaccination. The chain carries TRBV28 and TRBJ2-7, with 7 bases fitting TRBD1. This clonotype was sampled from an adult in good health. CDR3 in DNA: TGTGCCAGCAGTTCACCGGGACAGCTTTCCTACGAGCAGTACTTC. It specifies CASSSPGQLSYEQYF.